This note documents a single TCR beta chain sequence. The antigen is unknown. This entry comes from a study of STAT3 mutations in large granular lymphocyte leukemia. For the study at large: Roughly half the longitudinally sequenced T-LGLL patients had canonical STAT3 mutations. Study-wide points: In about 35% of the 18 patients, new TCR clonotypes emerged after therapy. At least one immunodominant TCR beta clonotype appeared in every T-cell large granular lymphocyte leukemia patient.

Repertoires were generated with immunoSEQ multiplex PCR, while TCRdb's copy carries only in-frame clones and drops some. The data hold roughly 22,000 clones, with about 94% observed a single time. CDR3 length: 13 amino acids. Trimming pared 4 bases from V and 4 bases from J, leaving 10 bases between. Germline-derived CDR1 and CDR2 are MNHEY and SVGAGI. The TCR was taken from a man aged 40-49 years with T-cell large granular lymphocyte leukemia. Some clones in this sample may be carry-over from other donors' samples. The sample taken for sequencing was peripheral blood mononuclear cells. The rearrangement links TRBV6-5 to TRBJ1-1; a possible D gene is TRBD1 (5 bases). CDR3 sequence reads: CASSLTASTEAFF. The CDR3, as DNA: TGTGCCAGCAGTTTGACAGCGAGCACTGAAGCTTTCTTT.